The entry that follows covers one T cell receptor beta chain sequence. Here immunoSEQ multiplex PCR was the method, and the copy in TCRdb shows in-frame clones only, minus some. The table shows roughly 44,000 clones, with 82% occurring only once. Deletions cut 2 bases from V and 3 bases from J, with 14 bases between. The CDR3 runs 15 residues. Germline values: CDR1 MGHRA, CDR2 YSYEKL. The data originate from a study of PD-L1 blockade in urothelial cancer. Study at large: Analyses were performed on blood at 3 weeks after treatment start (the second dose) and at 6 weeks.

Diagnoses among patients were locally advanced or metastatic urothelial carcinoma. V is TRBV4-1 and J is TRBJ2-7, with D perhaps matching TRBD1 (6 bases). The clonotype originates from a man in his 70s with urothelial cancer. The sequencing used PBMCs, collected around atezolizumab (anti-PD-L1) treatment. The CDR3 sequence is CASSQLQGSLYEQYF. CDR3 sequence (DNA): TGCGCCAGCAGCCAACTACAGGGTTCCCTCTACGAGCAGTACTTC.